This T cell receptor beta chain was recovered during a study of T-cell memory formation after mild COVID-19. Study-wide findings and caveats: Researchers found some responding clones in pre-infection memory, a sign that cross-reactive memory joined. Among clones contracting day 15 to 85, CD4/CD8 was balanced, whereas later expanders leaned CD4+.

A single record per CDR3 protein comes from TCRdb applying MiXCR to the 5' RACE reads. The sample shows 45,000 to 50,000 distinct CDR3 sequences, around 7.2% of them seen only once. To note about this clonotype: Its antigen is undetermined.

Trimming removed 6 bases from V and 0 bases from J, with 12 bases in between. This CDR3 region has 14 residues. CDR1 is MNHNY and CDR2 is SVGAGI in the germline V gene (reference sequence). This receptor was taken from a man aged 18 to 30 who had mild COVID-19 (a few samples of this study predate the infection). Cell type and time point are not known. Sequenced sample: PBMCs or a T cell subset sorted from them (not recorded which). The V and J genes are TRBV6-6 and TRBJ2-7; D is undetermined. The DNA for the CDR3 is TGTGCCAGCAGGGCCCCCGATTTCTCCTACGAGCAGTACTTC. This sequence encodes CASRAPDFSYEQYF.